These T cell receptor beta chains were read from a single sample in a study of cytomegalovirus exposure and HLA in healthy donors. Sequencing used immunoSEQ multiplex PCR; TCRdb keeps in-frame clones, though not all of them. The sample contains over 200,000 clones, 75% to 80% of which appear only once. What was sequenced was PBMCs. Source of these receptors: a male donor in good health and CMV-seronegative. Each CDR3 is given with its conserved first and last residue. A D gene is named only where the DNA matches it firmly. Clone sizes are given selectively: once, few, many, or a class where the clone is expanded.

j_call v_call d_call clone_size cdr3_aa cdr3_nt
TRBJ2-7 TRBV7-3 . . CASSLNRVTSYEQYF TGTGCCAGCAGCTTAAACAGGGTGACGTCCTACGAGCAGTACTTC
TRBJ2-3 TRBV7-2 . few CASSRLRAPDTQYF TGTGCCAGCAGCAGACTAAGGGCCCCAGATACGCAGTATTTT
TRBJ2-1 TRBV6-7 . . CASSYSRVWQVYNEQFF TGTGCCAGCAGTTACTCGAGGGTGTGGCAGGTCTACAATGAGCAGTTCTTC
TRBJ2-7 TRBV27 TRBD2 . CASSAGTSGSNEQYF TGTGCCAGCAGTGCCGGGACTAGCGGGAGCAACGAGCAGTACTTC
TRBJ2-1 TRBV27 . . CASSIAGDNEQFF TGTGCCAGCAGTATCGCAGGTGACAATGAGCAGTTCTTC
TRBJ2-7 TRBV6-1 . . CASSIGGLYEQYF TGTGCCAGCAGCATAGGGGGTCTCTACGAGCAGTACTTC
TRBJ2-3 TRBV5-1 TRBD2 once CASSFVAGGITDTQYF TGCGCCAGCAGCTTTGTAGCGGGGGGGATCACAGATACGCAGTATTTT
TRBJ2-1 TRBV4-3 . once CASSQSGNYNEQFF TGCGCCAGCAGCCAATCCGGTAATTACAATGAGCAGTTCTTC
TRBJ1-1 TRBV5-1 . . CASSPGPGEAFF TGCGCCAGCAGCCCCGGACCGGGGGAAGCTTTCTTT
TRBJ2-1 TRBV7-2 . . CASSLRGPPAANEQFF TGTGCCAGCAGCTTAAGGGGCCCCCCGGCGGCCAATGAGCAGTTCTTC
TRBJ2-3 TRBV18 TRBD1 . CASSPRDRGTDTQYF TGTGCCAGCTCACCCCGGGACAGAGGCACAGATACGCAGTATTTT
TRBJ2-7 TRBV28 TRBD2 . CASTVMAGGHYEQYF TGTGCCAGCACCGTTATGGCGGGAGGACACTACGAGCAGTACTTC
TRBJ2-7 TRBV18 . . CASFNQGYEQYF TGTGCCAGCTTCAACCAGGGCTACGAGCAGTACTTC
TRBJ1-1 TRBV27 . . CASRPGLNTEAFF TGTGCCAGCAGACCAGGGTTGAACACTGAAGCTTTCTTT
TRBJ1-3 TRBV7-9 . many CASSLPPRVGNTIYF TGTGCCAGCAGCTTACCCCCGAGGGTTGGAAACACCATATATTTT
TRBJ2-7 TRBV27 . . CASSLRPNYEQYF TGTGCCAGCAGTTTACGCCCTAACTACGAGCAGTACTTC
TRBJ1-2 TRBV5-1 . few CASSKSPVEAETNYGYTF TGCGCCAGCAGTAAGTCCCCGGTAGAGGCGGAGACTAACTATGGCTACACCTTC
TRBJ1-1 TRBV21-1 . . CASTHLLNTEAFF TGTGCCAGCACCCACCTACTGAACACTGAAGCTTTCTTT
TRBJ2-1 TRBV19 TRBD1 . CASSIPGRGNNEQFF TGTGCCAGTAGTATCCCGGGCAGGGGGAACAATGAGCAGTTCTTC
TRBJ1-1 TRBV28 TRBD1 . CASSWGGTGGLPPF TGTGCCAGCAGTTGGGGGGGGACAGGGGGACTTCCACCTTTT
TRBJ2-3 TRBV5-6 TRBD1 . CASRQTGGTDTQYF TGTGCCAGCAGACAGACAGGGGGCACAGATACGCAGTATTTT
TRBJ1-5 TRBV4-1 . . CASSQAAGSNQPQHF TGCGCCAGCAGCCAAGCTGCAGGGAGCAATCAGCCCCAGCATTTT
TRBJ1-6 TRBV11-2 TRBD1 . CASSRQGLGNSPLHF TGTGCCAGCAGCCGACAGGGATTGGGGAATTCACCCCTCCACTTT
TRBJ2-5 TRBV7-9 TRBD1 . CASSFTQGAGETQYF TGTGCCAGCAGCTTTACCCAGGGGGCTGGGGAGACCCAGTACTTC
TRBJ1-2 TRBV15 TRBD1 . CATSPLRQGRNTF TGTGCCACCAGCCCCCTTAGACAGGGAAGGAACACCTTC
TRBJ2-1 TRBV6-5 . few CASKTGYTYDEQFF TGTGCCAGCAAAACAGGGTATACCTACGATGAGCAGTTCTTC
TRBJ1-3 TRBV5-4 . . CASSFGGVGGNTIYF TGTGCCAGCAGCTTTGGCGGCGTCGGTGGAAACACCATATATTTT
TRBJ1-3 TRBV5-4 TRBD1 . CASSLGTDYYSGNTIYF TGTGCCAGCAGCTTAGGGACAGACTATTACTCTGGAAACACCATATATTTT
TRBJ1-2 TRBV6-5 TRBD1 . CASRNEQGGNYGYTF TGTGCCAGCAGGAACGAACAGGGGGGGAACTATGGCTACACCTTC
TRBJ2-1 TRBV11-3 TRBD2 once CASSPGLAGSNEQFF TGTGCCAGCAGCCCCGGACTAGCGGGCAGCAATGAGCAGTTCTTC
TRBJ2-7 TRBV4-3 . once CASSQDTSLGGYYEQYF TGCGCCAGCAGCCAAGATACCTCCCTCGGGGGTTACTACGAGCAGTACTTC
TRBJ1-1 TRBV19 TRBD1 . CASSRHTGGDTEAFF TGTGCCAGTAGCAGACATACAGGGGGCGACACTGAAGCTTTCTTT
TRBJ2-5 TRBV5-6 . . CASSLATEETQYF TGTGCCAGCAGCTTGGCGACAGAAGAGACCCAGTACTTC
TRBJ2-3 TRBV9 TRBD2 . CASSVGPERGSSTDTQYF TGTGCCAGCAGCGTAGGCCCGGAGCGGGGGTCTAGCACAGATACGCAGTATTTT
TRBJ2-7 TRBV9 TRBD1 . CASSVGTGPYEQYF TGTGCCAGCAGCGTCGGGACAGGGCCCTACGAGCAGTACTTC
TRBJ1-5 TRBV28 TRBD1 . CASSLSDRRNQPQHF TGTGCCAGCAGTTTATCGGACAGGCGCAATCAGCCCCAGCATTTT
TRBJ2-7 TRBV18 . once CASSPPMGGGVYEQYF TGTGCCAGCTCACCACCAATGGGGGGGGGCGTCTACGAGCAGTACTTC
TRBJ1-4 TRBV6-5 TRBD1 . CASSYRDRYNEKLFF TGTGCCAGCAGTTACCGGGACAGATATAATGAAAAACTGTTTTTT
TRBJ2-7 TRBV6-1 TRBD1 . CASSPGQGLSERQYF TGTGCCAGCAGTCCGGGACAGGGTCTTTCAGAACGGCAGTACTTC
TRBJ1-1 TRBV19 . . CASSIFWGPDTEAFF TGTGCCAGTAGTATTTTCTGGGGCCCCGACACTGAAGCTTTCTTT
TRBJ1-1 TRBV28 . . CASKGQGMKDTEAFF TGTGCCAGCAAGGGGCAGGGTATGAAAGATACTGAAGCTTTCTTT
TRBJ2-3 TRBV10-3 TRBD2 once CAISVLAGSGTDTQYF TGTGCCATCAGTGTTCTAGCGGGGTCGGGCACAGATACGCAGTATTTT
TRBJ2-7 TRBV2 . few CASSEALTGVFSIYEQYF TGTGCCAGCAGTGAAGCGTTGACAGGCGTCTTTTCCATCTACGAGCAGTACTTC
TRBJ1-5 TRBV6-6 . . CASSYGTSNQPQHF TGTGCCAGCAGTTATGGGACAAGCAATCAGCCCCAGCATTTT
TRBJ1-2 TRBV28 TRBD1 . CASSGGTGGLLSYGYTF TGTGCCAGCAGTGGAGGGACAGGGGGCCTGCTATCCTATGGCTACACCTTC
TRBJ2-1 TRBV27 TRBD2 once CASTPGGDEQFF TGTGCCAGCACCCCCGGGGGGGACGAGCAGTTCTTC
TRBJ1-4 TRBV10-3 . . CAISFDSNEKLFF TGTGCCATCAGTTTTGACAGTAATGAAAAACTGTTTTTT
TRBJ1-2 TRBV11-2 TRBD1 . CASSLNRGGDGYTF TGTGCCAGCAGCTTAAACAGGGGAGGTGATGGCTACACCTTC
TRBJ2-1 TRBV7-8 TRBD1 . CASSSTGGSYNEQFF TGTGCCAGCAGTTCTACAGGGGGAAGCTACAATGAGCAGTTCTTC